The entry that follows covers one TCR beta chain sequence. As yet, its antigen is unknown. A junction boundary mismatches the germline segment, possibly from a read error. This PCR relied on a set of 60 Vbeta primers and 13 Jbeta primers. TCRdb keeps only in-frame clones here, not all; method: immunoSEQ multiplex PCR. This sample yields over 70,000 clones, of which approximately 63% are seen a single time; more than 8% belongs to the top ten. This sample was taken from a study of cytomegalovirus exposure and HLA in healthy donors. Whole-study findings and limits: When analyzed later, a missense DCLRE1C variant was found to be linked to TCR beta V- and J-gene trimming.

This CDR3 comprises 14 residues. Looked up from germline, CDR1 is LNHDA and CDR2 is SQIVND (reference sequence). Sequencing input: PBMCs. This clonotype was sampled from a woman aged 50 to 65 in good health and CMV-seropositive. V gene TRBV19 combines with J gene TRBJ2-7, with D possibly being TRBD2 (6 bases). The chain's CDR3 is CASSISRDGYQQYF. The CDR3 region has the DNA TGTGCCAGTAGTATTTCGCGGGACGGCTACCAGCAGTACTTC. Variable domain in full (rest from reference TRBV19 and TRBJ2-7): DGGITQSPKYLFRKEGQNVTLSCEQNLNHDAMYWYRQDPGQGLRLIYYSQIVNDFQKGDIAEGYSVSREKKESFPLTVTSAQKNPTAFYLCASSISRDGYQQYFGPGTRLTVT.